These 23 T cell receptor beta chains were sequenced from one sample in a study of blood T cell repertoires in COVID-19. The repertoire was sequenced with immunoSEQ multiplex PCR; TCRdb's copy has only in-frame clones and lacks some. This table holds around 250,000 clones, 70% to 90% found once. The material sequenced was PBMCs or T cells enriched from blood (not recorded which). These receptor sequences come from a woman between 50 and 59 years old who had recovered from COVID-19.

This chain uses TRBV2 with TRBJ2-1; TRBD1 aligns across 7 bases. Trimming at V came to 8 bases and at J to 8 bases, leaving 18 bases not matched to a gene. The CDR3 length is 16 residues. Germline CDR1 SNHLY, CDR2 FYNNEI. CDR3 nucleotide sequence: TGTGCCAGCCGCCCCCAGGGACAGATTCCCTATGATGAGCAGTTCTTC. Protein: CASRPQGQIPYDEQFF.

This clone was found many times. This chain connects TRBV6-1 to TRBJ2-7; TRBD1 matches 8 bases. With V trimmed by 3 bases and J by 6 bases, 7 bases remained unmatched. Germline V lookup: CDR1 MNHNS, CDR2 SASEGT. CDR3 length: 14 residues. In DNA form, the CDR3 reads TGTGCCAGCAGTGAGGACAGGGAAGTGTCCGAGCAGTACTTC. As protein: CASSEDREVSEQYF.

In this sample, this clone turned up many times. The CDR3 here is CASSLGQGLEKLFF. The CDR3 DNA reads as TGTGCCAGCAGCCTCGGACAGGGGTTGGAAAAACTGTTTTTT. This sequence joins TRBV7-9 and TRBJ1-4, with TRBD1 matching 9 bases. With 5 bases clipped from V and 8 bases from J, the junction kept 6 bases outside the gene matches. This CDR3 region has 14 residues. Germline assignment: CDR1 SEHNR and CDR2 FQNEAQ (reference sequence).

V usage is TRBV25-1 and J usage is TRBJ2-1, with 15 bases that match TRBD2. The J segment lost 9 bases and the V segment lost 6 bases, leaving 6 bases of the junction unmatched. There are 15 residues in the CDR3. Per the germline V gene, CDR1 is MGHDK and CDR2 is SYGVNS. The CDR3 DNA reads TGTGCCAGCAGACCTATGGGACTAGCGGGAGGTGAGCAGTTCTTC. Translating gives CASRPMGLAGGEQFF.

The chain uses TRBV30 and TRBJ2-3; 7 bases agree with TRBD2. J lost 2 bases, V lost 3 bases, and 8 bases had no gene match. The CDR3 extends over 15 amino acids. Germline values: CDR1 GTSNPN, CDR2 SVGIG (reference sequence). The chain's CDR3 is CAWSTATSHTDTQYF. In DNA, the CDR3 is TGTGCCTGGAGCACAGCGACTAGCCACACAGATACGCAGTATTTT. Full variable domain (remainder filled in from reference TRBV30 and TRBJ2-3): SQTIHQWPATLVQPVGSPLSLECTVEGTSNPNLYWYRQAAGRGLQLLFYSVGIGQISSEVPQNLSASRPQDRQFILSSKKLLLSDSGFYLCAWSTATSHTDTQYFGPGTRLTVL.

This chain uses TRBV4-1 with TRBJ2-4, with 16 bases aligning to TRBD2. Germline CDR1 is MGHRA and CDR2 is YSYEKL. The CDR3 contains 18 residues. With V trimmed by 4 bases and J by 2 bases, 5 bases remained unmatched. The CDR3 loop is CASSPGLAGGPSKNIQYF. The CDR3 DNA reads TGCGCCAGCAGCCCGGGACTAGCGGGAGGGCCGTCCAAAAACATTCAGTACTTC.

The chain is built from TRBV2 and TRBJ2-3, with a possible D match to TRBD2 (5 bases). Germline V gene sequence: CDR1 SNHLY, CDR2 FYNNEI. The CDR3 extends over 18 amino acids. Trimming removed 0 bases from V and 2 bases from J, with 18 bases in between. The CDR3 sequence is CASSEARASGGPTDTQYF. The CDR3 bases are TGTGCCAGCAGTGAAGCCCGGGCGAGCGGAGGCCCCACAGATACGCAGTATTTT.

The chain uses TRBV28 and TRBJ1-5; D gene unclear. The length of the CDR3 is 14 residues. V dropped 3 bases and J dropped 4 bases, with 10 bases sitting between them. Germline V CDR1 and CDR2: MDHEN, SYDVKM. For the CDR3, the DNA is TGTGCCAGCAGTTTTGGTCAAGCGAATCAGCCCCAGCATTTT. Translating it yields CASSFGQANQPQHF.

The chain has TRBV19 and TRBJ2-7; possible D gene TRBD1, 6 bases. Trimming took off 9 bases at V and 8 bases at J, with 23 bases between the two ends. From germline, CDR1 is LNHDA and CDR2 SQIVND (reference sequence). There are 14 residues in the CDR3. Here the CDR3 reads CARTLRGLEWKQYF. CDR3 nucleotides: TGTGCCAGGACCCTCAGGGGCTTGGAATGGAAGCAGTACTTC.

The chain recombines TRBV11-2 with TRBJ2-7; D not resolved. Germline loops: CDR1 SGHAT, CDR2 FQNNGV. Trimming removed 2 bases from V and 0 bases from J, with 8 bases in between. The CDR3 runs 14 residues. The DNA for the CDR3 is TGTGCCAGCAGCTTAAGTTACAACTCCTACGAGCAGTACTTC. This encodes CASSLSYNSYEQYF.

This chain links TRBV28 with TRBJ2-5; maybe TRBD1 (6 bases). The CDR3 loop spans 14 amino acids. V lost 6 bases to trimming and J lost 1 base, with 12 bases between them. Germline V lookup: CDR1 MDHEN, CDR2 SYDVKM. In DNA, the CDR3 is TGTGCCAGCAGCCCACAGGGTCCCCAAGAGACCCAGTACTTC. This codes for CASSPQGPQETQYF.

This chain uses TRBV28 with TRBJ2-2, with 13 bases matching TRBD2. The germline V gene encodes CDR1 MDHEN and CDR2 SYDVKM. V shed 4 bases and J 7 bases; nucleotides not matched to a gene: 9. The CDR3 is made up of 17 amino acids. CDR3: CASSSGTSGIGVGELFF. The CDR3 DNA reads TGTGCCAGCAGTTCCGGGACTAGCGGGATTGGGGTCGGGGAGCTGTTTTTT.

This rearrangement joins TRBV28 to TRBJ2-7; D might be TRBD1 (5 bases). Germline loops: CDR1 MDHEN, CDR2 SYDVKM. V lost 3 bases to trimming and J lost 0 bases, with 9 bases between them. The CDR3 has 14 residues. The CDR3 reads CASSLAGPSYEQYF. The CDR3 coding sequence is TGTGCCAGCAGTTTGGCAGGGCCCTCCTACGAGCAGTACTTC.

This rearrangement joins TRBV7-9 to TRBJ2-2, with TRBD1 matching over 7 bases. CDR3 size: 15 residues. Germline loops: CDR1 SEHNR, CDR2 FQNEAQ (reference sequence). V dropped 5 bases and J dropped 3; count of bases not matched to a gene: 6. This CDR3 is CASSTWDRDTGELFF. The CDR3 DNA reads as TGTGCCAGCAGCACCTGGGACAGAGACACCGGGGAGCTGTTTTTT.

This chain uses TRBV10-1 with TRBJ1-4; TRBD1 might be the D (6 bases). Germline loops: CDR1 WNHNN, CDR2 SYGVQD (reference sequence). V was pared by 5 bases and J by 6 bases, with 13 bases between. The CDR3 has 14 residues. The CDR3 DNA sequence: TGCGCCAGCAGTTCGGACAGCTCGGATGAAAAACTGTTTTTT. It yields the protein CASSSDSSDEKLFF.

The chain employs TRBV5-1 and TRBJ1-4, with D possibly being TRBD1 (5 bases). CDR3 length equals 13 residues. V lost 5 bases and J lost 5, with 10 bases in between. Per germline, CDR1 SGHRS and CDR2 YFSETQ. CDR3 in DNA: TGCGCCAGCAGAAGGGGTAGCAATGAAAAACTGTTTTTT. Translated: CASRRGSNEKLFF. The full variable domain, in which reference TRBV5-1 and TRBJ1-4 provide the parts outside the CDR3, is KAGVTQTPRYLIKTRGQQVTLSCSPISGHRSVSWYQQTPGQGLQFLFEYFSETQRNKGNFPGRFSGRQFSNSRSEMNVSTLELGDSALYLCASRRGSNEKLFFGSGTQLSVL.

The chain has TRBV5-5 and TRBJ1-2; D might be TRBD1 (6 bases). From germline, CDR1 is SGHKS and CDR2 YYEKEE (reference sequence). The CDR3 runs 13 residues. V lost 4 bases, J lost 5 bases, and 12 bases lay in between. CDR3 protein: CASSPYTGYGYTF. DNA for the CDR3: TGTGCCAGCAGCCCGTATACAGGGTATGGCTACACCTTC.

This sequence joins TRBV12-1 and TRBJ2-1; the table's D call, TRBD2, was not checked against the DNA. TRBV12-1 is designated a pseudogene. This CDR3 has 12 residues. The CDR3 here is CASTIPPGEQFF. For the CDR3, the DNA is TGTGCCAGCACCATCCCCCCCGGTGAGCAGTTCTTC.

To note about this clone: The same CDR3 arises from other DNA sequences in this sample as well. This chain uses TRBV9 with TRBJ2-7, with D uncertain. The germline CDR1 and CDR2 sequences are SGDLS and YYNGEE. V shed 0 bases and J shed 0 bases, with 7 bases lying between them. The CDR3 sequence is 14 residues long. The CDR3 DNA reads as TGTGCCAGCAGCGTAGATTCAGGCTCCTACGAGCAGTACTTC. This codes for CASSVDSGSYEQYF.

The rearrangement links TRBV7-9 to TRBJ2-1; TRBD1 aligns across 7 bases. Unmatched junction bases numbered 19, after V lost 5 bases and J lost 9 bases. From germline, CDR1 is SEHNR and CDR2 FQNEAQ (reference sequence). The CDR3 loop spans 17 amino acids. The CDR3 region has the DNA TGTGCCAGCAGCCAAACAGGGGAAGTCTGGGGTAAGGGTGAGCAGTTCTTC. It specifies CASSQTGEVWGKGEQFF. Full variable domain (rest looked up from reference TRBV7-9 and TRBJ2-1): DTGVSQNPRHKITKRGQNVTFRCDPISEHNRLYWYRQTLGQGPEFLTYFQNEAQLEKSRLLSDRFSAERPKGSFSTLEIQRTEQGDSAMYLCASSQTGEVWGKGEQFFGPGTRLTVL.

This chain joins TRBV7-3 and TRBJ2-1, with TRBD2 as a possible D gene (7 bases). This CDR3 region has 17 residues. Germline CDR1 SGHTA, CDR2 FQGTGA. With 0 bases removed from V and 5 bases from J, the gap between germline ends came to 17 bases. Here the CDR3 reads CASSLTGGQRGNNEQFF. The CDR3, as DNA: TGTGCCAGCAGCTTAACTGGGGGCCAGCGGGGAAACAATGAGCAGTTCTTC.

The J gene is TRBJ2-1, the V gene TRBV7-3; D is perhaps TRBD1 (5 bases). Between the trimmed V and J ends, which lost 2 bases and 3 bases, there was a span of 11 bases. The CDR3 is made up of 15 amino acids. Germline V gene sequence: CDR1 SGHTA, CDR2 FQGTGA. The CDR3 DNA is TGTGCCAGCAGCTTAGGCAGGGCCGACTACAATGAGCAGTTCTTC. Translating gives CASSLGRADYNEQFF. Together with reference TRBV7-3 and TRBJ2-1, the CDR3 gives the full variable domain: GAGVSQTPSNKVTEKGKYVELRCDPISGHTALYWYRQSLGQGPEFLIYFQGTGAADDSGLPNDRFFAVRPEGSVSTLKIQRTERGDSAVYLCASSLGRADYNEQFFGPGTRLTVL.

The chain employs TRBV3-1 (or the pseudogene TRBV3-2) and TRBJ1-1; 9 nucleotides agree with TRBD1. V was clipped by 7 bases and J by 0 bases; unmatched bases: 6. CDR1 and CDR2 from the germline V gene are LGHDT and YNNKEL (reference sequence). The CDR3 length is 15 residues. CDR3 region: CASTWTGVMNTEAFF. The CDR3 nucleotides are TGTGCCAGCACCTGGACAGGGGTGATGAACACTGAAGCTTTCTTT.